This T cell receptor beta chain was sequenced during a study of cytomegalovirus exposure and HLA in healthy donors. Germline CDR1 and CDR2: MGHDK and SYGVNS. Trimming cost V 2 bases and J 6 bases; bases outside gene matches: 7. The CDR3 is 15 residues long. The PCR had 60 Vbeta and 13 Jbeta primers. Only in-frame clones appear in the TCRdb table, and some are missing; sequencing was by immunoSEQ multiplex PCR. The sample records over 150,000 clones, 75% to 85% being singletons. The study's findings and limits: CMV serostatus was the only recorded immune exposure for donors.

Remarks on this clone: Its matching antigen is unknown.

What was sequenced was PBMCs. The chain is built from TRBV25-1 and TRBJ2-1; 7 bases agree with TRBD1. The clonotype was recovered from a woman between 50 and 59 years old in good health and CMV-seropositive. The CDR3 nucleotides are TGTGCCAGCAGTGAACCCGGGACAGAATTCAATGAGCAGTTCTTC. It encodes CASSEPGTEFNEQFF.